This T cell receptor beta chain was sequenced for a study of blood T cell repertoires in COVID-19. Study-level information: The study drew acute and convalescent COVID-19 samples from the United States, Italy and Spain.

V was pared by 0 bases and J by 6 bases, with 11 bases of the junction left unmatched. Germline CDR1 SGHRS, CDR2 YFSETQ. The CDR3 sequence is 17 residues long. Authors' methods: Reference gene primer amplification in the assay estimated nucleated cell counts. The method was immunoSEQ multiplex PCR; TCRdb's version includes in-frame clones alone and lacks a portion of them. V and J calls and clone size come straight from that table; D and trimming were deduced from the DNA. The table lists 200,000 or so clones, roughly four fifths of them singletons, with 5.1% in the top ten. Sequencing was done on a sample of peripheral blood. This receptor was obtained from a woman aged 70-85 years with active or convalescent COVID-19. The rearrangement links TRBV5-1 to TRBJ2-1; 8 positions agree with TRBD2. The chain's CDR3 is CASSLAPGAGGSNEQFF. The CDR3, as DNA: TGCGCCAGCAGCTTGGCCCCGGGGGCGGGAGGATCCAATGAGCAGTTCTTC.